These 26 T cell receptor beta chains share one sample of origin, sequenced in a study of T cells in Graves' hyperthyroidism and ophthalmopathy. RNA transcripts gave rise to amplified TCR beta CDR3 regions. HTBI primers drove first-round RT-PCR of the TCR CDR3. TCRdb re-called the multiplex PCR reads through MiXCR, storing one row per CDR3 protein. Among 700,000 to 850,000 distinct CDR3 sequences listed, under 45% were seen once. The sample comprised blood. The receptors originated from a woman aged 40 to 50 with Graves' hyperthyroidism.

This clonotype has ten or more counts. The chain's CDR3 is CASSTSGSGANVLTF. The DNA of the CDR3 is TGTGCCAGTAGTACTTCAGGCTCTGGGGCCAACGTCCTGACTTTC. J is TRBJ2-6 and V is TRBV19; D is unresolved. The CDR3 covers 15 residues. Germline CDR1 is LNHDA and CDR2 is SQIVND (reference sequence). Trimming left V 4 bases short and J 0 bases short, with 7 bases between. The full variable domain, completed using reference TRBV19 and TRBJ2-6, is DGGITQSPKYLFRKEGQNVTLSCEQNLNHDAMYWYRQDPGQGLRLIYYSQIVNDFQKGDIAEGYSVSREKKESFPLTVTSAQKNPTAFYLCASSTSGSGANVLTFGAGSRLTVL.

Points on this clonotype: Being one base from a much bigger clone, this may be a read error. The J gene is TRBJ1-5, the V gene TRBV5-5; D gene uncertain. The length of the CDR3 is 14 residues. The germline V gene encodes CDR1 SGHKS and CDR2 YYEKEE (reference sequence). Trimming removed 4 bases from V and 0 bases from J, with 8 bases in between. The CDR3 nucleotides are TGTGCCAGCAGCCAACAGTATAGCAATCAGCCCCAGCATTTT. It encodes CASSQQYSNQPQHF.

This clonotype was seen at least ten times. The chain links TRBV7-3 to TRBJ2-7; D possibly uses TRBD1 or TRBD2 (5 bases each). From germline, CDR1 is SGHTA and CDR2 FQGTGA. V was pared by 4 bases and J by 1 base, with 14 bases between. The length of the CDR3 is 15 residues. This CDR3 is CASSSHPGTSYEQYF. DNA for the CDR3: TGTGCCAGCAGCTCCCACCCAGGGACGTCCTACGAGCAGTACTTC. The complete variable domain, with remaining parts taken from reference TRBV7-3 and TRBJ2-7, reads GAGVSQTPSNKVTEKGKYVELRCDPISGHTALYWYRQSLGQGPEFLIYFQGTGAADDSGLPNDRFFAVRPEGSVSTLKIQRTERGDSAVYLCASSSHPGTSYEQYFGPGTRLTVT.

This chain links TRBV11-2 with TRBJ2-5; TRBD2 is a possible D gene (5 bases). Per germline, CDR1 SGHAT and CDR2 FQNNGV. Trimming shortened V by 5 bases and J by 1 base, and 11 bases separated the two germline ends. This CDR3 is built from 14 residues. DNA of the CDR3: TGTGCCAGCAGCCAAGAGGGTCCCCAAGAGACCCAGTACTTC. Amino acids: CASSQEGPQETQYF.

This clonotype was seen at least ten times. The CDR3 coding sequence is TGTGCCAGCAGTTACGCCAGAGGGGTTGAGACCCAGTACTTC. Protein product: CASSYARGVETQYF. The V gene is TRBV6-2 or TRBV6-3, the J gene TRBJ2-5; D may be TRBD1 or TRBD2 (5 bases each). Germline-derived CDR1 and CDR2 are MNHEY and SVGEGT. CDR3 length: 14 residues. V shed 2 bases and J shed 5 bases, with 12 bases lying between them.

The chain links TRBV10-3 to TRBJ1-4; 7 bases match TRBD1. This CDR3 contains 16 residues. The J segment lost 8 bases and the V segment lost 0 bases, leaving 9 bases of the junction unmatched. Germline CDR1 is ENHRY and CDR2 is SYGVKD. The CDR3 DNA sequence: TGTGCCATCAGTGAGTCGGACAGGTTAATAAGGGAAAAACTGTTTTTT. It is translated as CAISESDRLIREKLFF.

This clonotype was counted a few times. V is TRBV6-5 and J is TRBJ1-1; tentatively, D is TRBD1 (6 bases). CDR3 length: 16 amino acids. Between the trimmed V and J ends, which lost 4 bases and 1 base, there was a span of 16 bases. Germline assignment: CDR1 MNHEY and CDR2 SVGAGI. The CDR3 here is CASSWTAERPNTEAFF. CDR3 DNA sequence: TGTGCCAGCAGTTGGACAGCCGAACGCCCGAACACTGAAGCTTTCTTT.

This clonotype was recorded a few times. This chain links TRBV9 with TRBJ1-1, with D uncertain. V lost 2 bases, J lost 1 base, and 6 bases lay in between. Per germline, CDR1 SGDLS and CDR2 YYNGEE. The CDR3 has 13 amino acids. The CDR3: CASSVGKNTEAFF. In DNA form, the CDR3 reads TGTGCCAGCAGCGTTGGAAAGAACACTGAAGCTTTCTTT.

V usage is TRBV6-6 and J usage is TRBJ1-2; the match to TRBD1 covers 10 bases. The CDR3 runs to 14 residues. The V gene end was trimmed by 5 bases and the J gene end by 8 bases; junction bases not matched to a gene: 8. Germline V gene data show CDR1 as MNHNY and CDR2 as SVGAGI (reference sequence). The CDR3 sequence is CASSAGTGAGGYTF. Written as DNA, the CDR3 is TGTGCCAGCAGTGCGGGGACAGGGGCTGGGGGCTACACCTTC.

The chain's CDR3 is CASSHRRDRSDEQYF. The CDR3 DNA reads TGCGCCAGCAGCCACCGCCGGGACAGGTCTGACGAGCAGTACTTC. The V call is TRBV4-1, the J call TRBJ2-7, with 8 bases identical to TRBD1. Germline V gene sequence: CDR1 MGHRA, CDR2 YSYEKL. The junction had 9 bases not matched to a gene; V was cut back by 3 bases and J by 5 bases. The CDR3 runs 15 residues.

This clonotype was counted ten times or more. V gene TRBV7-2 combines with J gene TRBJ1-2; 7 nucleotides match TRBD1. Germline CDR1 is SGHTA and CDR2 is FQGNSA. With V trimmed by 3 bases and J by 4 bases, 2 bases remained unmatched. The CDR3 is made up of 13 amino acids. CDR3 sequence: CASSLKGAYGYTF. The DNA of the CDR3 is TGTGCCAGCAGCTTGAAGGGGGCCTATGGCTACACCTTC.

The table lists this clonotype with a count of one. The V call is TRBV11-3, the J call TRBJ2-5, with 8 bases lining up with TRBD2. V dropped 5 bases and J dropped 7; count of bases not matched to a gene: 15. CDR1 and CDR2 from the germline V gene are SGHNT and YENEEA. The CDR3 is 16 amino acids. The CDR3 DNA follows: TGTGCCAGCAGCCCGGGGACTAGTGCATTTTGGGGGACCCAGTACTTC. Amino acid sequence: CASSPGTSAFWGTQYF.

With respect to this clonotype: Just one base apart from a much larger clone, this may be a read error. The J gene is TRBJ1-6, the V gene TRBV9, with 8 bases lining up with TRBD1. This CDR3 has 15 amino acids. V trimming: 2 bases; J trimming: 5 bases; junction bases outside the gene matches: 3. Germline-derived CDR1 and CDR2 are SGDLS and YYNGEE. The CDR3 DNA follows: TGTGCCAGCAGCGTTCCGGACAGGGATAATTCACCCCTCCACTTT. Its translation is CASSVPDRDNSPLHF.

In regard to this clonotype: A much larger clone sits a single nucleotide away, making a read error possible. The chain has TRBV7-9 and TRBJ2-5; maybe TRBD2 (5 bases). The CDR3 runs 14 residues. CDR1 SEHNR and CDR2 FQNEAQ come from the germline V gene (reference sequence). CDR3 sequence: CASNLATSQETQYF. The CDR3 DNA reads as TGTGCCAGCAACTTAGCAACTAGCCAAGAGACCCAGTACTTC. The full variable domain, in which reference TRBV7-9 and TRBJ2-5 provide the parts outside the CDR3, is DTGVSQNPRHKITKRGQNVTFRCDPISEHNRLYWYRQTLGQGPEFLTYFQNEAQLEKSRLLSDRFSAERPKGSFSTLEIQRTEQGDSAMYLCASNLATSQETQYFGPGTRLLVL.

Many counts were recorded for this clonotype. This chain links TRBV19 with TRBJ1-4; D possibly corresponds to TRBD1 (5 bases). Germline assignment: CDR1 LNHDA and CDR2 SQIVND (reference sequence). Trimming removed 4 bases from V and 0 bases from J, with 15 bases in between. This CDR3 spans 17 amino acids. The CDR3 DNA sequence: TGTGCCAGTAGTACCTTAGGGACGGGAGCAACTAATGAAAAACTGTTTTTT. This sequence encodes CASSTLGTGATNEKLFF.

The V call is TRBV6-5, the J call TRBJ2-7, with 9 bases aligning to TRBD1. V was pared by 6 bases and J by 4 bases, with 7 bases of the junction left unmatched. CDR3 length equals 14 residues. CDR1 is MNHEY, CDR2 SVGAGI, per germline. In nucleotides, the CDR3 is TGTGCCAGCAGAGACGGGACAGGGTCGTACGAGCAGTACTTC. Translated, it gives CASRDGTGSYEQYF.

The chain carries TRBV15 and TRBJ1-1; tentatively, D is TRBD1 (6 bases). The CDR3 length is 15 residues. Trimming left V 3 bases short and J 4 bases short, with 15 bases between. Germline V gene sequence: CDR1 LNHNV, CDR2 YYDKDF (reference sequence). The CDR3 loop reads CATSSSSGQRTEAFF. CDR3 nucleotide sequence: TGTGCCACCAGCAGTAGCTCCGGACAGCGCACTGAAGCTTTCTTT.

This clonotype has a count of ten or more. The chain is built from TRBV25-1 and TRBJ2-5; D is possibly TRBD2 (7 bases). V was clipped by 8 bases and J by 4 bases, with 11 bases between them. Germline V gene data show CDR1 as MGHDK and CDR2 as SYGVNS. There are 12 residues in the CDR3. The CDR3 DNA follows: TGTGCCAGCTCGAGGGGGGGAGAGACCCAGTACTTC. Its protein is CASSRGGETQYF.

V usage is TRBV5-1 and J usage is TRBJ1-1; D unclear. Trimming shortened V by 0 bases and J by 7 bases, and 13 bases separated the two germline ends. Germline assignment: CDR1 SGHRS and CDR2 YFSETQ. This CDR3 spans 14 amino acids. The CDR3 loop reads CASSLGLGLNEAFF. The CDR3 coding sequence is TGCGCCAGCAGCTTGGGCTTAGGGTTAAATGAAGCTTTCTTT.

This clonotype was seen more than once but under ten times. The V and J genes are TRBV7-9 and TRBJ1-2; D remains unclear. This CDR3 is built from 16 residues. In germline, CDR1 is SEHNR, CDR2 FQNEAQ (reference sequence). The V end lost 5 bases, the J end lost 0 bases, and 16 bases lay between the germline ends. This CDR3 reads CASSQDPVSPNYGYTF. CDR3 coding DNA: TGTGCCAGCAGCCAAGATCCAGTAAGCCCTAACTATGGCTACACCTTC.

The table lists this clonotype with a few counts. This chain connects TRBV6-5 to TRBJ1-1, with D hard to call. This CDR3 is 14 amino acids long. V was cut by 6 bases and J by 5 bases, with 16 bases left in between. Germline CDR1 is MNHEY and CDR2 is SVGAGI. The CDR3 reads CASSLSVAGTEAFF. The CDR3 nucleotides read TGTGCCAGCAGCTTGTCCGTGGCGGGGACTGAAGCTTTCTTT.

This chain connects TRBV12-3 or TRBV12-4 to TRBJ2-2; 11 bases are a match to TRBD2. The junction had 4 bases not matched to a gene; V was cut back by 6 bases and J by 7 bases. The CDR3 loop spans 14 amino acids. In DNA form, the CDR3 reads TGTGCCAGCAGACTAGCGGGAGCCGACGGGGAGCTGTTTTTT. Translation gives CASRLAGADGELFF.

V is TRBV29-1 and J is TRBJ1-5, with a possible D match to TRBD1 (6 bases). CDR1 and CDR2 (germline): SQVTM, ANQGSEA. Deletions cut 6 bases from V and 5 bases from J, with 14 bases between. This CDR3 comprises 13 residues. In DNA form, the CDR3 reads TGCAGCGTCACACAGGGTCTCGATCAGCCCCAGCATTTT. Translation gives CSVTQGLDQPQHF.

This clonotype was counted at least ten times. The rearrangement uses TRBV10-3 and TRBJ2-2, with 11 bases aligning to TRBD2. V shed 6 bases and J 1 base; nucleotides not matched to a gene: 4. The CDR3 has 16 amino acids. Germline CDR1 is ENHRY and CDR2 is SYGVKD. Here the CDR3 DNA reads TGTGCCATCAGCCCAGGACTAGCGGGGAACACCGGGGAGCTGTTTTTT. It yields the protein CAISPGLAGNTGELFF.

This clonotype appeared many times. J is TRBJ1-2 and V is TRBV20-1; no reliable D call. The germline gives CDR1 DFQATT, CDR2 SNEGSKA (reference sequence). The V end was cut by 5 bases, the J end by 2 bases, with 15 bases between. The CDR3 spans 14 residues. The chain's CDR3 is CSAGLLSGNYGYTF. The CDR3 DNA is TGCAGTGCTGGACTACTATCCGGGAACTATGGCTACACCTTC.

Comment on this clonotype: At one boundary the junction diverges from the germline segment, which might be a read error. This chain uses TRBV12-3 or TRBV12-4 with TRBJ2-7; D perhaps matches TRBD2 (6 bases). CDR3 length equals 15 residues. DNA for the CDR3: TGTGCCATCAGTGTCGACGGGAGAAGCTCCTACGAGCAGTACTTC. Residues: CAISVDGRSSYEQYF.